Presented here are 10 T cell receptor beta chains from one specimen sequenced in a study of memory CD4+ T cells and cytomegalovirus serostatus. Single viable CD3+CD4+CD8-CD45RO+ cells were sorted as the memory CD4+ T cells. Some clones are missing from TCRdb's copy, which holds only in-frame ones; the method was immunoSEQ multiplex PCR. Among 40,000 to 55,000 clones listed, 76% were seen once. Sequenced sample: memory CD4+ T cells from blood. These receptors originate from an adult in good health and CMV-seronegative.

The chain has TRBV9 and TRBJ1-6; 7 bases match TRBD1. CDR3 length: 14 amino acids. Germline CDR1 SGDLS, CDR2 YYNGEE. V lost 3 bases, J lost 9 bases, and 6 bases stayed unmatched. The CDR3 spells CASSEGTVGSPLHF. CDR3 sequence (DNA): TGTGCCAGCAGCGAGGGGACAGTTGGTTCACCCCTCCACTTT.

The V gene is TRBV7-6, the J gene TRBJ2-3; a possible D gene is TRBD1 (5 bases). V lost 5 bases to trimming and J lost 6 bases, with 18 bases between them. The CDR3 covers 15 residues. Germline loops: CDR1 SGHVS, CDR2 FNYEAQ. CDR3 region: CASSVRAIPTDTQYF. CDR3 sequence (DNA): TGTGCCAGCAGCGTCAGGGCCATCCCCACGGATACGCAGTATTTT.

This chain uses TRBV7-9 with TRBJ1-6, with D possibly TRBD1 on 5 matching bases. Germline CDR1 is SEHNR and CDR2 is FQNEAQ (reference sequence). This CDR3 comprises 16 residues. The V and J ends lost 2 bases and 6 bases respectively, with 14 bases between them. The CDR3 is CASSLLQAGSNSPLHF. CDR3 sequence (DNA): TGTGCCAGCAGCTTACTACAGGCGGGATCTAATTCACCCCTCCACTTT.

This CDR3 is CASSLFSDDEQFF. The CDR3 DNA is TGTGCCAGCAGCTTATTCTCTGATGATGAGCAGTTCTTC. The gene calls are TRBV7-3 and TRBJ2-1; D unresolved. Germline V gives CDR1 SGHTA, CDR2 FQGTGA. There are 13 residues in the CDR3. Trimming stripped 2 bases from V and 8 bases from J, with 10 bases between.

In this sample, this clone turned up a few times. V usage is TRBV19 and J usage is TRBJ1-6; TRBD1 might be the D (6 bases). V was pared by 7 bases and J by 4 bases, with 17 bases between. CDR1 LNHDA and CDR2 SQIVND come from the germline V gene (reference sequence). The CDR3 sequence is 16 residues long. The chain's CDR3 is CASTLTGITYNSPLHF. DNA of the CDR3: TGTGCCAGTACCTTGACAGGAATAACTTATAATTCACCCCTCCACTTT.

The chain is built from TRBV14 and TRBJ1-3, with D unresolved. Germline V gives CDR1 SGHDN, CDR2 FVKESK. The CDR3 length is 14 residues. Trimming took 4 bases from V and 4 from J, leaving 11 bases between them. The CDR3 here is CASSPLFGGNTIYF. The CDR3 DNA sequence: TGTGCCAGCAGCCCTTTATTCGGGGGAAACACCATATATTTT.

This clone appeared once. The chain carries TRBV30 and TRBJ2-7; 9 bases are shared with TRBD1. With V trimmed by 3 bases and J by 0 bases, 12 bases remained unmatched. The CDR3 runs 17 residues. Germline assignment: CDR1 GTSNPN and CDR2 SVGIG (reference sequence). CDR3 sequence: CAWSERWWDRASYEQYF. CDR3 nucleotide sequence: TGTGCCTGGAGCGAAAGGTGGTGGGACAGGGCCTCCTACGAGCAGTACTTC.

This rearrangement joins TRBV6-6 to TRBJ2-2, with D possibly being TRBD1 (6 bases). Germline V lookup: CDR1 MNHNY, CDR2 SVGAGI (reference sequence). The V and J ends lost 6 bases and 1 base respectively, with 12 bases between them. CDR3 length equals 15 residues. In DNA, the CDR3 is TGTGCCAGCAGCCGGGGACATCAGAACACCGGGGAGCTGTTTTTT. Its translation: CASSRGHQNTGELFF.

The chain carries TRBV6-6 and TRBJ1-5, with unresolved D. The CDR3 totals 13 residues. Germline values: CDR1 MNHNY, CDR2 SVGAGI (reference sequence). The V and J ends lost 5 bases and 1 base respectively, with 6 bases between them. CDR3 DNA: TGTGCCAGCAGTCCGGGGAGCAATCAGCCCCAGCATTTT. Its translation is CASSPGSNQPQHF.

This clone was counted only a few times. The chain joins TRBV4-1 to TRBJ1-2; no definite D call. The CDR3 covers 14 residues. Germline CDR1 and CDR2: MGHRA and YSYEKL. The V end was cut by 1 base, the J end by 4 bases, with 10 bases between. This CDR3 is CASSQAGVGYGYTF. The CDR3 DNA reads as TGCGCCAGCAGCCAAGCCGGGGTGGGCTATGGCTACACCTTC.